A single sample is the source of the 32 T cell receptor beta chains below, sequenced in a study of tumor-infiltrating lymphocytes in primary liver carcinoma. From roughly 470 ng total RNA, TCR beta cDNA was generated with a primer in the constant region. Researchers made the TCR beta libraries by running three nested multiplex PCR rounds with slightly modified ARM-PCR. The opening two PCR rounds, around 11 cycles each, paired TRBV1-TRBV30 forward primers with a C-beta reverse primer. TCRdb re-called the multiplex PCR reads through MiXCR, storing one row per CDR3 protein. The sample consists of 300,000 to 350,000 distinct CDR3 sequences, 65% of them appearing once. Germline DNA was extracted too, while blood RNA derived from unsorted whole blood. The sample taken for sequencing was peripheral blood. These receptors all stem from a man aged 35 to 55 with primary liver carcinoma and hepatitis B virus infection.

This chain joins TRBV6-1 and TRBJ1-1, with D tentatively TRBD1 (5 bases). V was trimmed by 6 bases and J by 11 bases, leaving 16 bases between them. The length of the CDR3 is 12 residues. Germline V gene data show CDR1 as MNHNS and CDR2 as SASEGT. In DNA form, the CDR3 reads TGTGCCAGCAGGTCGGGACTCCCAAGGGCTTTCTTT. This codes for CASRSGLPRAFF.

This clonotype was counted a few times. This likely comes from a read error, as the CDR3 has no conserved phenylalanine or tryptophan at its end. The genes are TRBV29-1 and TRBJ1-2; D call uncertain. The length of the CDR3 is 10 residues. CDR1 is SQVTM, CDR2 ANQGSEA, per germline. CDR3 residues: CSVLNPGYTL. Here the CDR3 DNA reads TGTAGCGTCCTGAATCCGGGCTACACCTTA.

This clonotype was recorded a few times. The chain employs TRBV10-2 and TRBJ1-5, with unresolved D. V lost 3 bases to trimming and J lost 0 bases, with 21 bases between them. The CDR3 is 19 residues long. Germline assignment: CDR1 WSHSY and CDR2 SAAADI. CDR3 loop: CASSDGLARIGDSNQPQHF. The CDR3 nucleotides are TGCGCCAGCAGTGACGGTTTGGCGAGAATAGGAGATAGCAATCAGCCCCAGCATTTT.

Worth noting for this clonotype: The junction shows a germline mismatch at one end, possibly a read error. The rearrangement uses TRBV5-6 and TRBJ2-5, with D uncertain. This CDR3 comprises 15 residues. CDR1 and CDR2 (germline): SGHDT, YYEEEE. CDR3: CASSSVPLIQETQYF. The CDR3, as DNA: TGTGCAAGCAGCTCGGTCCCGCTGATTCAAGAGACCCAGTACTTC.

As to this clonotype: A much larger clonotype is one base distant, so this may be a read error. CDR3 loop: CASSDLGARNSPLHF. The CDR3 region has the DNA TGTGCCAGCAGTGACTTGGGAGCGAGAAATTCACCCCTCCACTTT. This chain joins TRBV6-1 and TRBJ1-6, with unresolved D. Germline V gene sequence: CDR1 MNHNS, CDR2 SASEGT. The CDR3 spans 15 residues. With 3 bases removed from V and 7 bases from J, the gap between germline ends came to 13 bases.

The J gene is TRBJ1-2, the V gene TRBV12-3 or TRBV12-4, with D possibly matching TRBD1 (5 bases). The CDR3 extends over 14 amino acids. Trimming took off 5 bases at V and 7 bases at J, with 17 bases between the two ends. This CDR3 is CASSPFQGIGGYTF. In nucleotides, the CDR3 is TGTGCCAGCAGTCCTTTCCAGGGTATTGGTGGCTACACCTTC.

On this clonotype itself: The junction and the germline gene differ at one end; a read error may be behind it. The rearrangement links TRBV11-2 to TRBJ1-3; D is unresolved. From germline, CDR1 is SGHAT and CDR2 FQNNGV. This CDR3 has 11 residues. For the CDR3, the DNA is TGTGCCAACAATATAGGACCTACCATATGTTTT. Its protein product is CANNIGPTICF.

Turning to this clonotype: At one of its ends the junction is not consistent with the germline gene, which may arise from a read error. This sequence joins TRBV10-3 and TRBJ2-7; D is tentatively TRBD1 or TRBD2 (6 bases each). The CDR3 consists of 15 residues. Germline V gives CDR1 ENHRY, CDR2 SYGVKD. CDR3 in DNA: TGTGCCATCGGTGAGGGGGGAGGTTCTCCCTACGAGCAGTACTTC. Translation gives CAIGEGGGSPYEQYF.

This clonotype was picked up many times. The chain joins TRBV4-1 to TRBJ1-5, with D perhaps matching TRBD1 (5 bases). This CDR3 is built from 18 residues. V lost 0 bases and J lost 4, with 19 bases in between. Germline V gene lookup returns CDR1 MGHRA and CDR2 YSYEKL. The CDR3 bases are TGCGCCAGCAGCCAAGACCCGGGCGGTGTGGGGGTGAATCAGCCCCAGCATTTT. Its translation: CASSQDPGGVGVNQPQHF.

A remark on this clonotype: Mismatch with germline at one junction end may stem from a read error. The chain uses TRBV4-1 and TRBJ2-7, with a weak D call TRBD2 (7 bases). CDR3 length: 15 residues. The germline V gene encodes CDR1 MGHRA and CDR2 YSYEKL. The CDR3 sequence: CASSREGGVLYERYF. The DNA for the CDR3 is TGCGCCAGCAGCCGAGAAGGGGGGGTCCTGTACGAGCGGTACTTC.

This clonotype was observed a handful of times. One end of the junction is discordant with germline, which a read error may explain. J is TRBJ2-6 and V is TRBV11-2; D may be TRBD1 (6 bases). Germline assignment: CDR1 SGHAT and CDR2 FQNNGV. The length of the CDR3 is 16 residues. Here the CDR3 DNA reads TGTGCCAGCAGCGGGGGCGGAGGCTCTGGGGCCAATGTCCTGACTTTC. Residues: CASSGGGGSGANVLTF.

V is TRBV5-4 and J is TRBJ2-1; 7 bases line up with TRBD2. Losses at the gene ends were 4 bases for V and 3 bases for J; bases not matched to a gene: 10. The CDR3 has 16 residues. Germline CDR1 is SGHNT and CDR2 is YYREEE (reference sequence). CDR3 sequence (DNA): TGTGCCAGCAGCCTCGGTGGGGTAGCGGGCTACAATGAGCAGTTCTTC. It translates to CASSLGGVAGYNEQFF.

Regarding this clonotype: Just one base apart from a much larger clone, this may be a read error. The chain employs TRBV5-4 and TRBJ2-4; 10 nucleotides agree with TRBD2. This CDR3 is 11 amino acids long. From germline, CDR1 is SGHNT and CDR2 YYREEE (reference sequence). The CDR3 region has the DNA TGTGTCAGCAGCGGGGGGGACATTCAGTACTTC. Protein: CVSSGGDIQYF.

Points on this clonotype: Germline and junction disagree at one end, which may indicate a read error. The gene calls are TRBV11-2 and TRBJ1-1; 10 nucleotides match TRBD1. CDR3 length equals 15 residues. Germline V CDR1 and CDR2: SGHAT, FQNNGV. The DNA of the CDR3 is TGCGCCAGCAGCGCCAGGACAGGGGGTCCGGCTGGAGCTTTCTTT. It specifies CASSARTGGPAGAFF.

On this clonotype itself: Its ends do not fully match the called genes, so a read error is possible. J is TRBJ1-4 and V is TRBV4-3; D gene unclear. The CDR3 spans 13 residues. Per the germline V gene, CDR1 is LGHNA and CDR2 is YSLEER. The CDR3 loop reads CASSRWANEKLFF. Here the CDR3 DNA reads TGCGCCAGCAGCCGGTGGGCCAATGAGAAACTGTTTTTT.

Concerning this clonotype: At one boundary the junction diverges from the germline segment, which might be a read error. The gene calls are TRBV11-2 and TRBJ1-1; D not certain. This CDR3 is 17 amino acids long. Germline V gene lookup returns CDR1 SGHAT and CDR2 FQNNGV. The CDR3 region has the DNA TGTACCAGCAGCCTATACCCCCCGGCAGCTATGAACACTGAAGCTTTCTTT. It specifies CTSSLYPPAAMNTEAFF.

This clonotype was detected ten times or more. This chain uses TRBV6-5 with TRBJ2-7, with 8 bases that match TRBD1. The germline CDR1 and CDR2 sequences are MNHEY and SVGAGI. The CDR3 spans 12 residues. V gave up 5 bases and J gave up 5 bases; unmatched junction bases: 2. CDR3 protein: CASSKTGDEQYF. Written as DNA, the CDR3 is TGTGCCAGCAGTAAGACAGGGGACGAGCAGTACTTC.

The chain couples TRBV11-2 to TRBJ2-3; D possibly uses TRBD1 or TRBD2 (5 bases each). Trimming took 10 bases from V and 6 from J, leaving 26 bases between them. The V gene's germline CDR1 is SGHAT and CDR2 FQNNGV. The CDR3 spans 16 residues. The chain's CDR3 is CANRRPQGAEVDTQYF. DNA of the CDR3: TGTGCCAACAGACGCCCTCAGGGAGCGGAGGTGGATACGCAGTATTTT. The variable domain in full, with the rest retrieved from reference TRBV11-2 and TRBJ2-3, is EAGVAQSPRYKIIEKRQSVAFWCNPISGHATLYWYQQILGQGPKLLIQFQNNGVVDDSQLPKDRFSAERLKGVDSTLKIQPAKLEDSAVYLCANRRPQGAEVDTQYFGPGTRLTVL.

A few counts support this clonotype. A read error may produce the germline difference seen at one junction end. V gene TRBV6-5 combines with J gene TRBJ2-2, with 15 bases matching TRBD2. Germline CDR1 reads MNHEY; CDR2 reads SVGAGI. This CDR3 has 16 residues. CDR3 nucleotide sequence: TGTGCCAGCAGTTGGGGACTAGCGGGAGGTACCGGGGAGCTGCTTTTT. Amino acids: CASSWGLAGGTGELLF.

Concerning this clonotype: A much bigger clone sits one base away, suggesting this may be a read error. J is TRBJ2-1 and V is TRBV12-3 or TRBV12-4, with TRBD2 matching over 9 bases. The CDR3 extends over 15 amino acids. The CDR3 DNA reads TGTGCCAGCCATCCAGGACTAGCGACTTACAATGAGCACTTCTTC. Its protein product is CASHPGLATYNEHFF.

This clonotype has more than one count but fewer than ten. A read error may account for a junction end that differs from germline. The chain has TRBV11-2 and TRBJ2-5; D is possibly TRBD2 (5 bases). The CDR3 has 16 amino acids. In germline, CDR1 is SGHAT, CDR2 FQNNGV. CDR3 DNA sequence: TGTGCCAGCAGCTTAGGGGCGATAGTGGAATGGGAGACCAAGTACTTC. This codes for CASSLGAIVEWETKYF.

This chain links TRBV7-8 with TRBJ2-7, with D possibly TRBD1 on 5 matching bases. CDR1 and CDR2 (germline): SGHVS, FQNEAQ. The CDR3 has 14 amino acids. V lost 8 bases and J 4 bases, leaving 18 bases between the germline ends. CDR3 DNA: TGTGCCAGCTCGACGGCAGGGCCTAGGTACGAGCAGTACTTC. It codes for CASSTAGPRYEQYF.

The V call is TRBV5-1, the J call TRBJ2-1; TRBD2 matches 9 bases. The V segment lost 6 bases and the J segment 5 bases; nucleotides outside the gene matches: 15. The CDR3 is 17 residues long. In germline, CDR1 is SGHRS, CDR2 YFSETQ. CDR3 nucleotide sequence: TGCGCCAGCAAGTGGGGCGGACTAGCGCCTAACAACAATGAGCAGTTCTTC. Its protein is CASKWGGLAPNNNEQFF.

J is TRBJ1-6 and V is TRBV5-6; tentatively, D is TRBD1 (5 bases). CDR1 SGHDT and CDR2 YYEEEE come from the germline V gene. The CDR3 runs to 14 residues. Trimming left V 4 bases short and J 9 bases short, with 14 bases between. CDR3 sequence reads: CASSPPGGVSPLHF. In DNA form, the CDR3 reads TGTGCCAGCAGCCCCCCGGGGGGAGTTTCACCCCTCCACTTT. The variable domain in full, completed from reference TRBV5-6 and TRBJ1-6, reads DAGVTQSPTHLIKTRGQQVTLRCSPKSGHDTVSWYQQALGQGPQFIFQYYEEEERQRGNFPDRFSGHQFPNYSSELNVNALLLGDSALYLCASSPPGGVSPLHFGNGTRLTVT.

The V gene is TRBV30, the J gene TRBJ2-6; D possibly corresponds to TRBD1 (5 bases). The germline V gene encodes CDR1 GTSNPN and CDR2 SVGIG (reference sequence). There are 14 residues in the CDR3. Trimming took 0 bases from V and 3 from J, leaving 6 bases between them. The CDR3 coding sequence is TGTGCCTGGAGTGTGGGGCTTGGGGCCAACGTCCTGACTTTC. This sequence encodes CAWSVGLGANVLTF.

About this clonotype itself: At one boundary the junction diverges from the germline segment, which might be a read error. The J gene is TRBJ2-1, the V gene TRBV14; D possibly corresponds to TRBD2 (6 bases). This CDR3 is 19 amino acids long. The germline gives CDR1 SGHDN, CDR2 FVKESK. The CDR3 nucleotides read TGTGCCAGCAGTCAAGATAAATCGGGGCCTTCGCCGGACTACAATGAGGAGTTCTTC. Encoded protein: CASSQDKSGPSPDYNEEFF.

CDR3 nucleotides: TGTGCAATGGACAGAACCTATGGCTACACCTTC. Amino acids: CAMDRTYGYTF. This sequence joins TRBV30 and TRBJ1-2, with TRBD1 as a possible D gene (6 bases). This CDR3 is built from 11 residues. From germline, CDR1 is GTSNPN and CDR2 SVGIG (reference sequence). The full variable domain, its missing parts supplied by reference TRBV30 and TRBJ1-2, is SQTIHQWPATLVQPVGSPLSLECTVEGTSNPNLYWYRQAAGRGLQLLFYSVGIGQISSEVPQNLSASRPQDRQFILSSKKLLLSDSGFYLCAMDRTYGYTFGSGTRLTVV.

For this clonotype: Given a much more abundant clone one base away, this may be a read error. This chain connects TRBV30 to TRBJ2-5; D perhaps matches TRBD2 (5 bases). The CDR3 is 14 amino acids. Trimming left V 4 bases short and J 2 bases short, with 14 bases between. Germline V gene sequence: CDR1 GTSNPN, CDR2 SVGIG (reference sequence). CDR3 protein: CAWNNWAGQETQYF. The CDR3 DNA follows: TGTGCCTGGAACAATTGGGCGGGTCAAGAGACCCAGTACTTC.

This clonotype occurred many times. The chain has TRBV12-3 or TRBV12-4 and TRBJ2-7; D remains unclear. The CDR3 sequence is 16 residues long. Trimming removed 7 bases from V and 2 bases from J, with 21 bases in between. CDR3 residues: CASTTRLSRDPYEQYF. CDR3 DNA sequence: TGTGCCAGCACCACCAGGTTGTCTAGGGATCCCTACGAGCAGTACTTC.

The chain employs TRBV5-1 and TRBJ2-1; D perhaps matches TRBD2 (6 bases). Germline CDR1 and CDR2: SGHRS and YFSETQ. Between the trimmed V and J ends, which lost 3 bases and 0 bases, there was a span of 25 bases. The CDR3 contains 20 residues. In DNA form, the CDR3 reads TGCGCCAGCAGCTATAATACCGGGACTTTTCAAACAAACTCCTACAATGAGCAGTTCTTC. Translated: CASSYNTGTFQTNSYNEQFF.

The CDR3 sequence is CASSPRVAGVCYEQYF. CDR3 coding DNA: TGTGCCAGCAGCCCCCGAGTAGCGGGAGTGTGTTACGAGCAGTACTTC. The gene calls are TRBV11-2 and TRBJ2-7, with 9 bases fitting TRBD2. CDR1 SGHAT and CDR2 FQNNGV come from the germline V gene. This CDR3 is 16 amino acids long. V was pared by 5 bases and J by 4 bases, with 12 bases of the junction left unmatched.

This sequence joins TRBV16 and TRBJ1-2; the D gene is possibly TRBD1 (6 bases). The CDR3 is 13 residues long. CDR1 and CDR2 (germline): KGHSY, FQNENV. V was pared by 2 bases and J by 8 bases, with 12 bases between. The CDR3 spells CASSQTRGSGYTF. The CDR3 bases are TGTGCCAGCAGCCAAACCAGGGGATCGGGCTACACCTTC.